A selection of T cell receptor beta chains follows, all from one sample in a study of blood T cell repertoires in COVID-19. The assay was immunoSEQ multiplex PCR, and TCRdb's table has in-frame clones only and misses some. Here the sample spans approximately 300,000 clones, 90% to 95% being singletons. The sample was PBMCs or T cells enriched from blood (not recorded which). The receptors come from a woman aged 25 to 39 who had been exposed to COVID-19. Both conserved end residues are part of each CDR3. Fields, in order: D gene, J gene, V gene, clone size, CDR3 protein, CDR3 DNA. A D gene is named only where the DNA matches it firmly. Expanded clones are given a class, and other clones once, few, many or no size at all.

>TRBD1|TRBJ1-3|TRBV18|-
CASSPGQTGNTIYF
TGTGCCAGCTCACCGGGACAGACTGGAAACACCATATATTTT
>-|TRBJ2-7|TRBV20-1|-
CSANDRTSYEQYF
TGCAGTGCTAATGACAGGACATCCTACGAGCAGTACTTC
>TRBD2|TRBJ2-1|TRBV4-2|-
CASSHLAGGPNEQFF
TGTGCCAGCAGCCATTTAGCGGGGGGCCCAAATGAGCAGTTCTTC
>TRBD2|TRBJ2-5|TRBV5-1|-
CASSLGLAGGRGETQYF
TGCGCCAGCAGCTTGGGTTTAGCGGGGGGTCGCGGAGAGACCCAGTACTTC
>TRBD1|TRBJ2-3|TRBV5-1|-
CASSPGTADTQYF
TGCGCCAGCAGCCCAGGGACAGCAGATACGCAGTATTTT
>TRBD1|TRBJ1-2|TRBV5-1|-
CASSLNPGQGPGYTF
TGCGCCAGCAGCTTGAATCCGGGACAGGGGCCTGGCTACACCTTC
>-|TRBJ2-5|TRBV6-5|-
CASRPSLAQETQYF
TGTGCCAGCAGACCTAGCTTGGCCCAAGAGACCCAGTACTTC
>-|TRBJ1-5|TRBV15|-
CATSRRGANQPQHF
TGTGCCACCAGCAGAAGGGGTGCCAATCAGCCCCAGCATTTT
>TRBD1|TRBJ2-1|TRBV4-2|-
CASSQDRGSYNEQFF
TGTGCCAGCAGCCAGGACAGGGGCTCCTACAATGAGCAGTTCTTC
>TRBD2|TRBJ2-5|TRBV18|-
CASSLGLAEWKETQYF
TGTGCCAGCTCACTGGGACTAGCAGAGTGGAAAGAGACCCAGTACTTC
>-|TRBJ2-2|TRBV7-9|-
CASSPFRIAAGELFF
TGTGCCAGCAGCCCATTTCGCATAGCCGCCGGGGAGCTGTTTTTT
>-|TRBJ1-1|TRBV5-1|-
CASSLDRNTEAFF
TGCGCCAGCAGCTTGGATCGGAACACTGAAGCTTTCTTT
>TRBD2|TRBJ2-5|TRBV27|few
CASSFSGARGETQYF
TGTGCCAGCAGTTTTAGCGGGGCCCGGGGGGAGACCCAGTACTTC
>TRBD1|TRBJ2-7|TRBV18|-
CASSIGQGAHAEQYF
TGTGCCAGCTCTATCGGACAGGGGGCGCATGCCGAGCAGTACTTC
>TRBD2|TRBJ2-2|TRBV7-2|-
CASSMAGANTGELFF
TGTGCCAGCAGTATGGCGGGAGCGAACACCGGGGAGCTGTTTTTT
>-|TRBJ2-7|TRBV7-7|-
CASSRDNSYEQYF
TGTGCCAGCAGCCGGGACAACTCCTACGAGCAGTACTTC
>-|TRBJ2-7|TRBV7-2|-
CASSPSHYEQYF
TGTGCCAGCAGCCCTAGCCACTACGAGCAGTACTTC
>-|TRBJ1-1|TRBV5-1|-
CASSFKGPEAFF
TGCGCCAGCAGCTTTAAGGGGCCTGAAGCTTTCTTT
>TRBD1|TRBJ1-1|TRBV3-1/TRBV3-2|-
CASSPRTGGAKDTEAFF
TGTGCCAGCAGCCCGAGGACAGGGGGCGCGAAGGACACTGAAGCTTTCTTT
>-|TRBJ2-7|TRBV28|-
CASSPGHASYEQYF
TGTGCCAGCAGTCCGGGACACGCCTCCTACGAGCAGTACTTC
>TRBD2|TRBJ2-7|TRBV3-1/TRBV3-2|few
CASSPPGLSHEQYF
TGTGCCAGCAGCCCCCCGGGACTATCCCACGAGCAGTACTTC
>-|TRBJ2-1|TRBV6-5|-
CASRRRVNEQFF
TGTGCCAGCAGGCGACGGGTCAATGAGCAGTTCTTC
>-|TRBJ1-2|TRBV20-1|once
CSASKDWNYGYTF
TGCAGTGCTAGTAAGGACTGGAACTATGGCTACACCTTC
>-|TRBJ2-3|TRBV19|-
CASSIQGGRDTQYF
TGTGCCAGTAGTATACAGGGGGGACGAGATACGCAGTATTTT
>-|TRBJ2-7|TRBV19|-
CASSIQDTYEQYF
TGTGCCAGTAGTATTCAGGACACTTACGAGCAGTACTTC
>TRBD2|TRBJ2-3|TRBV5-1|-
CASSGGLAGGVRTDTQYF
TGCGCCAGCAGCGGTGGACTAGCGGGGGGAGTGCGCACAGATACGCAGTATTTT
>-|TRBJ1-1|TRBV10-3|-
CAISEGGPAGTEAFF
TGTGCCATCAGTGAAGGAGGGCCGGCCGGGACTGAAGCTTTCTTT
>-|TRBJ1-2|TRBV4-2|-
CASSQGGLLEGYTF
TGTGCCAGCAGCCAAGGAGGACTCTTAGAGGGCTACACCTTC
>-|TRBJ2-3|TRBV4-1|-
CASSQDLEGTQYF
TGCGCCAGCAGCCAAGATCTGGAGGGTACGCAGTATTTT
>-|TRBJ1-2|TRBV5-1|-
CASSYDPWSGYTF
TGCGCCAGCAGCTATGACCCGTGGAGTGGCTACACCTTC
>TRBD1|TRBJ1-2|TRBV5-6|-
CASSLGNRGFLNYGYTF
TGTGCCAGCAGCTTGGGGAACAGGGGTTTCCTTAACTATGGCTACACCTTC
>-|TRBJ1-1|TRBV6-5|once
CASSYSARGNTEAFF
TGTGCCAGCAGTTACTCGGCGCGGGGGAACACTGAAGCTTTCTTT
>TRBD1|TRBJ2-1|TRBV13|-
CASSIRTGQYPFDTNEQFF
TGTGCCAGCAGTATCAGGACAGGGCAGTACCCTTTTGATACAAATGAGCAGTTCTTC
>-|TRBJ1-1|TRBV2|-
CASGEYTEAFF
TGTGCCAGCGGGGAGTACACTGAAGCTTTCTTT
>-|TRBJ1-1|TRBV3-1/TRBV3-2|-
CASSPRSVNTEAFF
TGTGCCAGTTCTCCGAGATCGGTCAACACTGAAGCTTTCTTT
>-|TRBJ2-2|TRBV5-4|-
CASSLGPGTDTGELFF
TGTGCCAGCAGCTTGGGTCCCGGGACTGACACCGGGGAGCTGTTTTTT
>TRBD2|TRBJ2-1|TRBV9|-
CASSGGGLGNEQFF
TGTGCCAGCAGCGGCGGGGGGTTGGGAAATGAGCAGTTCTTC
>-|TRBJ2-1|TRBV5-1|-
CASSKGTLGNEQFF
TGCGCCAGCAGCAAAGGGACACTCGGTAATGAGCAGTTCTTC
>TRBD2|TRBJ2-7|TRBV5-4|-
CASSFSGAPYEQYF
TGTGCCAGCAGCTTCAGCGGGGCTCCCTACGAGCAGTACTTC
>-|TRBJ1-2|TRBV5-4|once
CASSFWNSLNYGYTF
TGTGCCAGCAGCTTTTGGAACAGCCTCAACTATGGCTACACCTTC